This T cell receptor (beta chain) derives from a study of breast tumors, draining lymph nodes, adjacent tissues. Study observations and caveats: Luminal-like breast cancer showed significantly greater tumor-nontumor repertoire similarity than basal-like breast cancer did. Most tumor T cells seemingly derive from lymph node, then expand in tumor.

Samples came from axillary lymph nodes draining the breast cancer. TCRdb re-called the multiplex PCR reads with MiXCR, one entry per CDR3 protein. The table includes some 100,000 distinct CDR3 sequences, over 20% detected once. This clonotype was found many times. The antigen remains unidentified. Sequences were obtained from axillary lymph node tissue. The receptor was derived from a female donor with breast cancer. Some clones in this sample may be carry-over from other donors' samples.

The CDR3 DNA follows: TGTGCCAGTAGTATACTGGGGGGCAATCAGCCCCAGCATTTT. Translation: CASSILGGNQPQHF. V gene TRBV19 combines with J gene TRBJ1-5; TRBD1 is a possible D gene (5 bases). The length of the CDR3 is 14 residues. Trimming cost V 2 bases and J 2 bases, with 7 bases left between them. Germline V CDR1 and CDR2: LNHDA, SQIVND (reference sequence). Looking up the rest from reference TRBV19 and TRBJ1-5 gives the full variable domain: DGGITQSPKYLFRKEGQNVTLSCEQNLNHDAMYWYRQDPGQGLRLIYYSQIVNDFQKGDIAEGYSVSREKKESFPLTVTSAQKNPTAFYLCASSILGGNQPQHFGDGTRLSIL.